This T cell receptor (beta chain) comes out of a study of molecular identifiers for immune sequencing clone quantification. With 10%, 30% or 50% of RNA, about 20,000 to 1,100,000 naive CD8 T cells were sequenced. Naive CD8 T cells were FACS-sorted by CD8+CD4-CCR7+CD45RA+ markers. This clonotype was picked up a small number of times. Its antigen remains unidentified. Previously described methods and listed TCR primers were used for bulk TCR libraries. MiXCR was run by TCRdb on the PCR reads, yielding one entry per CDR3 protein. There are about 640,000 distinct CDR3 sequences in the sample; about 20% occur only once, and 0.85% lies in the top ten. Study conclusions and caveats: Among effectors, clones above 20 RNA copies held over 97% of molecules; among naive cells, under 1%.

The V gene lost 6 bases and the J gene lost 5 bases, with 11 bases spanning the gap. CDR3 length: 12 amino acids. The germline gives CDR1 MNHEY, CDR2 SVGEGT. The clonotype was recovered from a human donor in good health. Some libraries in this study had Jurkat cell RNA spiked in. The chain is built from TRBV6-2 or TRBV6-3 and TRBJ2-7; D gene ambiguous. Sequencing input: naive CD8+ T cells from blood, with Jurkat cell RNA spiked in. Subset specified: FACS-sorted CD8+CD4-CCR7+CD45RA+ naive T cells. CDR3 in amino acids: CASSEWDHEQYF. CDR3 nucleotide sequence: TGTGCCAGCAGCGAGTGGGATCACGAGCAGTACTTC.